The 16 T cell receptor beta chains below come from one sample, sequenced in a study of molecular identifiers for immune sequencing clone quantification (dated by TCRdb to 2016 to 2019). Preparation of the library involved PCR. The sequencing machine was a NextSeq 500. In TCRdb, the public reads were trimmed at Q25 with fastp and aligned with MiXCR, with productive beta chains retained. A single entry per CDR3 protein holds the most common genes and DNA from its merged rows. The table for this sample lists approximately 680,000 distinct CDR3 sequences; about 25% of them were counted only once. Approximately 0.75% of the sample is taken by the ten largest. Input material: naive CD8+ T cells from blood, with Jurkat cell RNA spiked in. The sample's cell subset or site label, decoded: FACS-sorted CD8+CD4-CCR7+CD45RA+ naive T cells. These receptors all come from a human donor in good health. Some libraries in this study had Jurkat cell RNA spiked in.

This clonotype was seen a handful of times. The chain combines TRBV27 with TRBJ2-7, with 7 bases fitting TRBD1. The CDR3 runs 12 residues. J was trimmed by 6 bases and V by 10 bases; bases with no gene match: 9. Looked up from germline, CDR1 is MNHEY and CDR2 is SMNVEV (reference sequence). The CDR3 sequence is CATTLPGGEQYF. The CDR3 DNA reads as TGTGCCACCACTCTCCCAGGGGGCGAGCAGTACTTC.

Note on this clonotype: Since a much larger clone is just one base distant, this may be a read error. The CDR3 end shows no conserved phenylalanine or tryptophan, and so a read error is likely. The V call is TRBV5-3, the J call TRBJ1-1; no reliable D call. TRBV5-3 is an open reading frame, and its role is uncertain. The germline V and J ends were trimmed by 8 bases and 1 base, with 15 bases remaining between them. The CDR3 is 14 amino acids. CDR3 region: CASSPTTANTEAFL. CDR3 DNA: TGTGCCAGCAGCCCCACTACAGCGAACACTGAAGCTTTCCTT.

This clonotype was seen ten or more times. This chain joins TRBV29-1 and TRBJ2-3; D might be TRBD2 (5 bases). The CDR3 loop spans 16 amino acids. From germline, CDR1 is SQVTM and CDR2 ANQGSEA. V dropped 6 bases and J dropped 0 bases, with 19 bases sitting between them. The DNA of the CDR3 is TGCAGCGTCTCCGGCGGGCCCTTTACTAGCACAGATACGCAGTATTTT. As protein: CSVSGGPFTSTDTQYF.

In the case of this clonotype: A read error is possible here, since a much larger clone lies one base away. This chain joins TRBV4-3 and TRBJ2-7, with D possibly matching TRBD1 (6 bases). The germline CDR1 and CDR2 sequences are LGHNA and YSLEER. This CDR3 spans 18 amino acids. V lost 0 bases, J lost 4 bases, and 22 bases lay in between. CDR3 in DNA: TGCGCCAGCAGCCAAGATCCCTCATGCGTTGGGGGCAGGTACGAGCAGTACTTC. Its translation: CASSQDPSCVGGRYEQYF.

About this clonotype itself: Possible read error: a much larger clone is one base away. DNA of the CDR3: TGTGCCAGCAGGCCACGACAGGCGGCCTACGAGCAGTACTTC. Its translation is CASRPRQAAYEQYF. The V and J genes are TRBV5-3 and TRBJ2-7, with D tentatively TRBD1 (6 bases). TRBV5-3 is an ORF for which the function is uncertain. The CDR3 is 14 residues long. V dropped 8 bases and J dropped 2 bases, with 17 bases sitting between them.

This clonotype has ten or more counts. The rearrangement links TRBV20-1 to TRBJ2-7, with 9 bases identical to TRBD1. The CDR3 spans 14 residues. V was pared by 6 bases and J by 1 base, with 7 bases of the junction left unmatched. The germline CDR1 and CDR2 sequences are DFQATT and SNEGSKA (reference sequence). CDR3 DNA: TGCAGTGCCCTGGACAGGGGACGTTCCTACGAGCAGTACTTC. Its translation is CSALDRGRSYEQYF.

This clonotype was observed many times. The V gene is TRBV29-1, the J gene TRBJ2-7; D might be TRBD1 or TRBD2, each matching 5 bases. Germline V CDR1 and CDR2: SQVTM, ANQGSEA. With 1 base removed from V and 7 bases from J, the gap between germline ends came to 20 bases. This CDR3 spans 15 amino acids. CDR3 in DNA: TGCAGCGTTGAAGCTATTGGGACCTACCCTAGGGAGCAGTACTTC. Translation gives CSVEAIGTYPREQYF.

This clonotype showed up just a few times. The CDR3 bases are TGTGCCAGCATTAAACAGGGGCAATTCTCTGGAAACACCATATATTTT. It is translated as CASIKQGQFSGNTIYF. J is TRBJ1-3 and V is TRBV6-4, with TRBD1 matching over 7 bases. Per germline, CDR1 MRHNA and CDR2 SNTAGT. Unmatched junction bases numbered 9, after V lost 7 bases and J lost 0 bases. This CDR3 is 16 amino acids long.

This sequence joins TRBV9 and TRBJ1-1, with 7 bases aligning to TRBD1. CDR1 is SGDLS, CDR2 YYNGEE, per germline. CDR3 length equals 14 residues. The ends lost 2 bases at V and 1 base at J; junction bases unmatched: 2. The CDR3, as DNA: TGTGCCAGCAGCGTCGACAGGGCGAACACTGAAGCTTTCTTT. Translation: CASSVDRANTEAFF. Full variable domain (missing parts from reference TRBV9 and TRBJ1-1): DSGVTQTPKHLITATGQRVTLRCSPRSGDLSVYWYQQSLDQGLQFLIQYYNGEERAKGNILERFSAQQFPDLHSELNLSSLELGDSALYFCASSVDRANTEAFFGQGTRLTVV.

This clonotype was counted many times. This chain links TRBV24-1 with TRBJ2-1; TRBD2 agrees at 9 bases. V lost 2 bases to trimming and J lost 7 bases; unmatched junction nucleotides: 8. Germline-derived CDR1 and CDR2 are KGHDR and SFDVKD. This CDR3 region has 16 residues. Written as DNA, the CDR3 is TGTGCCACCAGTGATTCGGCTAGCGGGACATTGAATGAGCAGTTCTTC. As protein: CATSDSASGTLNEQFF.

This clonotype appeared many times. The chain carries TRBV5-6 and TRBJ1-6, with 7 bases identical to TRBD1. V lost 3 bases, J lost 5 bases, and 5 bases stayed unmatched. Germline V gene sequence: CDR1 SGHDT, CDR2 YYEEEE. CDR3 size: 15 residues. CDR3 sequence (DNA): TGTGCCAGCAGCTACGGGACAGCCGATAATTCACCCCTCCACTTT. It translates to CASSYGTADNSPLHF.

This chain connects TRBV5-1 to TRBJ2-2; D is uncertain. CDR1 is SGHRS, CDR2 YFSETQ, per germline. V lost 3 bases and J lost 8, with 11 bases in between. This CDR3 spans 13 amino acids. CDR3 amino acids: CASSSASRGELFF. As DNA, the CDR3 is TGCGCCAGCAGCTCGGCTTCAAGGGGGGAGCTGTTTTTT.

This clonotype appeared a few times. The CDR3 DNA is TGCGCCAGCAGCCAAGAAGCCCGGCTAAGGGCATTCGATGAAAAACTGTTTTTT. Translation gives CASSQEARLRAFDEKLFF. The chain joins TRBV4-3 to TRBJ1-4; D remains ambiguous. Germline assignment: CDR1 LGHNA and CDR2 YSLEER. Trimming left V 0 bases short and J 6 bases short, with 20 bases between. The CDR3 consists of 18 residues.

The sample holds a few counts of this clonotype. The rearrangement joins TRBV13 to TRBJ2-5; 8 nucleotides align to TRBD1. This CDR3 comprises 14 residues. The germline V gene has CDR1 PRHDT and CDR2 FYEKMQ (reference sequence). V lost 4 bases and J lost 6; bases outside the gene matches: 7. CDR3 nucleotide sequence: TGTGCCAGCAGCTCAAGGACAGGGCCAAAGACCCAGTACTTC. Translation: CASSSRTGPKTQYF.

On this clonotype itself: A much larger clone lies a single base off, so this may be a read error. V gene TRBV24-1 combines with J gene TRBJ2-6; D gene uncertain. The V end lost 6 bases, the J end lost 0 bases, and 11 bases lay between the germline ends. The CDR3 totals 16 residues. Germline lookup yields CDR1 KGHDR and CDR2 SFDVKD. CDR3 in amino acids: CATSTRHGSGANVLTF. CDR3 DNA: TGTGCCACCAGTACCCGGCATGGCTCTGGGGCCAACGTCCTGACTTTC.

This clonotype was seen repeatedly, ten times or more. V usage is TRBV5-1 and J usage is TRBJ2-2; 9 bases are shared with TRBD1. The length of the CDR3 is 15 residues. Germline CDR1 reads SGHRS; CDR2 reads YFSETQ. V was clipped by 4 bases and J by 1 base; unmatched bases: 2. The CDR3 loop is CASSAGQGNTGELFF. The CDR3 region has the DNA TGCGCCAGCAGCGCGGGACAGGGGAACACCGGGGAGCTGTTTTTT.